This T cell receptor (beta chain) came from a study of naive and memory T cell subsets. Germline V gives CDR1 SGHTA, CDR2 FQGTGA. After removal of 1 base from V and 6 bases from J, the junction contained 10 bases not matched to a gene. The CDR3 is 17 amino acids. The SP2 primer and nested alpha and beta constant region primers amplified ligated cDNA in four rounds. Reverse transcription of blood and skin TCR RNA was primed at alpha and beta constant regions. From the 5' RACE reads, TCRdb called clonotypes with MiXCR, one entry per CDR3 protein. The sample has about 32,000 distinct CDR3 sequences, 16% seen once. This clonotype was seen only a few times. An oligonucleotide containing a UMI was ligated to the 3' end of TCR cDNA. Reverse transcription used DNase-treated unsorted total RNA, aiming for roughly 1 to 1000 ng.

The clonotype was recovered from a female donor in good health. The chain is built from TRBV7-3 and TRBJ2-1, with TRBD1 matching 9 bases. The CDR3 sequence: CASSLKAPGQGVNEQFF. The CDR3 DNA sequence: TGTGCCAGCAGCTTAAAAGCTCCGGGACAGGGTGTCAATGAGCAGTTCTTC.